These 21 T cell receptor beta chains came from one sample sequenced in a study of glioma-infiltrating T cells. The iRepertoire nested amplicon-rescue multiplex PCR amplified TCR alpha and beta CDR3s from RNA. TCRdb re-derived calls from the multiplex PCR reads in MiXCR, one entry per CDR3 protein. The sample lists a few hundred thousand distinct CDR3 sequences, about 40% occurring once. Sequencing input: glioma tissue, nonneoplastic brain tissue, or PBMCs (not recorded which). The receptors shown here come from a human donor with low-grade glioma or glioblastoma, undergoing nonglioma brain surgery, or in good health (not recorded which).

Points on this clonotype: Because the CDR3's place on the DNA is in doubt, the DNA is left out and the CDR3 is given as listed by TCRdb. V gene TRBV7-5 combines with J gene TRBJ2-1; whether TRBD1, the table's D call, matches the DNA was not checked. TRBV7-5 is annotated as a pseudogene. The CDR3 sequence runs 18 residues, both termini included. CDR3 in amino acids: CISVPEAPRDRGLREQFF.

This clonotype was counted many times. The genes are TRBV28 and TRBJ1-1, with D perhaps matching TRBD1 (5 bases). The germline V gene encodes CDR1 MDHEN and CDR2 SYDVKM. The CDR3 sequence is 12 residues long. The V gene lost 3 bases and the J gene lost 4 bases, with 6 bases spanning the gap. The CDR3 region is CASSFQGTEAFF. The CDR3 DNA reads as TGTGCCAGCAGTTTTCAGGGCACTGAAGCTTTCTTT.

The chain has TRBV28 and TRBJ2-5; a possible D gene is TRBD1 (5 bases). Trimming stripped 6 bases from V and 5 bases from J, with 13 bases between. From germline, CDR1 is MDHEN and CDR2 SYDVKM. The CDR3 is 13 residues long. The CDR3 here is CASRKTVSETQYF. CDR3 nucleotide sequence: TGTGCCAGCAGGAAGACAGTGTCCGAGACCCAGTACTTC.

A remark on this clonotype: Being one base from a much bigger clone, this may be a read error. CDR3 in amino acids: CSASGGRSYGQYF. CDR3 sequence (DNA): TGCAGTGCTAGTGGGGGTCGCTCGTACGGGCAGTACTTC. The chain links TRBV20-1 to TRBJ2-7; D might be TRBD1 or TRBD2, each matching 5 bases. The CDR3 runs to 13 residues. Germline V gene data show CDR1 as DFQATT and CDR2 as SNEGSKA (reference sequence).

The genes are TRBV6-1 and TRBJ2-2; 9 bases match TRBD1. The CDR3 has 17 amino acids. Germline V gene data show CDR1 as MNHNS and CDR2 as SASEGT. Trimming removed 7 bases from V and 4 bases from J; junction bases left unmatched: 13. The DNA for the CDR3 is TGTGCCAGCACTCGTCCTTTCGACAGGGGGGGCACCGGGGAGCTGTTTTTT. Its protein is CASTRPFDRGGTGELFF.

V is TRBV2 and J is TRBJ1-6; D gene unclear. The V and J ends lost 7 bases and 10 bases respectively, with 20 bases between them. Per germline, CDR1 SNHLY and CDR2 FYNNEI. The CDR3 is 15 amino acids. The CDR3 spells CASIPTAGGESPLHF. CDR3 sequence (DNA): TGTGCCAGCATCCCTACGGCAGGCGGCGAATCACCCCTCCACTTT.

CDR3 residues: CASSVGQANTEAFF. The DNA for the CDR3 is TGTGCCAGCAGCGTAGGACAGGCTAACACTGAAGCTTTCTTT. The chain joins TRBV9 to TRBJ1-1, with D perhaps TRBD1 (6 bases). CDR3 length: 14 amino acids. Germline V gives CDR1 SGDLS, CDR2 YYNGEE. V was clipped by 0 bases and J by 2 bases, with 8 bases between them. The full variable domain, rest sourced from reference TRBV9 and TRBJ1-1, is DSGVTQTPKHLITATGQRVTLRCSPRSGDLSVYWYQQSLDQGLQFLIQYYNGEERAKGNILERFSAQQFPDLHSELNLSSLELGDSALYFCASSVGQANTEAFFGQGTRLTVV.

This clonotype was picked up one time. A much larger clone differs by one base, so this may be a read error. The V gene is TRBV27, the J gene TRBJ1-6; TRBD1 might be the D (5 bases). The CDR3 consists of 14 residues. Germline V gives CDR1 MNHEY, CDR2 SMNVEV (reference sequence). Here the CDR3 reads CASSFQGSRSPIHF. The DNA of the CDR3 is TGTGCCAGCAGTTTCCAGGGCTCGCGGTCACCCATCCACTTT.

This clonotype showed up just a few times. This chain uses TRBV2 with TRBJ1-2; TRBD1 aligns across 8 bases. Germline V gene data show CDR1 as SNHLY and CDR2 as FYNNEI. Germline trimming cut 1 base from V and 2 bases from J; bases unmatched to any gene: 3. The CDR3 has 15 amino acids. CDR3 sequence: CASSEGQGRNYGYTF. The CDR3 DNA follows: TGTGCCAGCAGTGAAGGACAGGGGAGGAACTATGGCTACACCTTC.

This clonotype was counted a single time. A much larger clone differs from this one at a single base, so this may be a read error. Since the CDR3 does not end with the conserved phenylalanine or tryptophan, this likely comes from a read error. This sequence joins TRBV2 and TRBJ2-3; D perhaps matches TRBD2 (5 bases). This CDR3 region has 14 residues. The germline V gene encodes CDR1 SNHLY and CDR2 FYNNEI. V lost 10 bases and J 4 bases, leaving 18 bases between the germline ends. In nucleotides, the CDR3 is TGTGCCACAAATAGCGTCGTTGGGGCAGATACGCAGTATCTT. It encodes CATNSVVGADTQYL.

In this sample, this clonotype turned up many times. This chain links TRBV20-1 with TRBJ2-1, with 12 positions matching TRBD2. The CDR3 is 16 amino acids. CDR1 and CDR2 from the germline V gene are DFQATT and SNEGSKA (reference sequence). After removal of 5 bases from V and 7 bases from J, the junction contained 12 bases not matched to a gene. CDR3 sequence: CSAAARLAGARNEQFF. As DNA, the CDR3 is TGCAGTGCTGCCGCACGACTAGCGGGAGCTCGGAATGAGCAGTTCTTC.

The V gene is TRBV5-4, the J gene TRBJ1-2; 10 bases are a match to TRBD1. CDR1 is SGHNT and CDR2 is YYREEE in the germline V gene (reference sequence). The CDR3 consists of 15 residues. J lost 4 bases, V lost 4 bases, and 7 bases had no gene match. Here the CDR3 DNA reads TGTGCCAGCAGCCACGACAGGGGGCTCAGCTATGGCTACACCTTC. Amino acid sequence: CASSHDRGLSYGYTF.

This clonotype was counted between two and nine times. This chain uses TRBV7-2 with TRBJ2-6; D is perhaps TRBD2 (6 bases). CDR3 length: 20 residues. Germline CDR1 is SGHTA and CDR2 is FQGNSA. Trimming removed 4 bases from V and 2 bases from J, with 24 bases in between. CDR3 sequence (DNA): TGTGCCAGCAGCTCCCTCTCCCCCACGGCAGGGAGGACTGGGGCCAACGTCCTGACTTTC. This sequence encodes CASSSLSPTAGRTGANVLTF.

The chain is built from TRBV6-1 and TRBJ2-5; 10 nucleotides agree with TRBD2. The V gene's germline CDR1 is MNHNS and CDR2 SASEGT. This CDR3 comprises 14 residues. Trimming cost V 1 base and J 5 bases; bases outside gene matches: 1. The CDR3 loop reads CASSEGAGGETQYF. CDR3 sequence (DNA): TGTGCCAGCAGTGAAGGAGCGGGAGGGGAGACCCAGTACTTC.

In the case of this clonotype: This clone may be a read error of a much larger clone one base away. V is TRBV28 and J is TRBJ1-1; 8 bases fit TRBD1. The CDR3 sequence is 17 residues long. Germline CDR1 reads MDHEN; CDR2 reads SYDVKM. After removal of 4 bases from V and 4 bases from J, the junction contained 14 bases not matched to a gene. This CDR3 reads CASSYFRSWTGRTEAFF. The DNA for the CDR3 is TGTGCCAGCAGTTATTTCCGGTCTTGGACAGGGCGCACTGAAGCTTTCTTT.

The chain employs TRBV14 and TRBJ2-5; no definite D call. The CDR3 spans 13 residues. Germline CDR1 SGHDN, CDR2 FVKESK. The V and J ends lost 5 bases and 7 bases respectively, with 14 bases between them. The CDR3 loop is CASSEVGGVTQYF. In nucleotides, the CDR3 is TGTGCCAGCAGCGAAGTCGGCGGCGTGACCCAGTACTTC.

To note about this clonotype: Since a much larger clone is just one base distant, this may be a read error. The chain links TRBV6-1 to TRBJ1-1; D is undetermined. The germline V gene encodes CDR1 MNHNS and CDR2 SASEGT. The CDR3 has 15 residues. The CDR3 loop reads CASMMEFFMNTKAFF. CDR3 nucleotide sequence: TGTGCCAGCATGATGGAGTTTTTCATGAACACTAAAGCTTTCTTT.

There are a few counts of this clonotype. This sequence joins TRBV20-1 and TRBJ1-1, with D possibly being TRBD1 (6 bases). CDR1 and CDR2 from the germline V gene are DFQATT and SNEGSKA (reference sequence). The CDR3 sequence is 14 residues long. The CDR3 region has the DNA TGCAGCGCAGGGCGTCAGGGGAGGGGCACTGAAGCTTTCTTT. Translated, it gives CSAGRQGRGTEAFF.

This clonotype was seen a few times. The J gene is TRBJ2-7, the V gene TRBV6-2 or TRBV6-3, with D perhaps TRBD2 (6 bases). The V gene lost 6 bases and the J gene lost 1 base, with 22 bases spanning the gap. Germline V gives CDR1 MNHEY, CDR2 SVGEGT. CDR3 length: 17 amino acids. CDR3 nucleotide sequence: TGTGCCAGCAGCCCCCTGATCGGGAGAGGCCCATCCTACGAGCAGTACTTC. Translated: CASSPLIGRGPSYEQYF.

The table lists this clonotype with a count of one. A read error is possible here, since a much larger clone lies one base away. The rearrangement joins TRBV27 to TRBJ2-3; TRBD1 aligns across 7 bases. The germline gives CDR1 MNHEY, CDR2 SMNVEV (reference sequence). The CDR3 is 15 amino acids. Trimming cost V 4 bases and J 4 bases; bases outside gene matches: 8. The CDR3 DNA reads as TGTGCCAGCAGTTCCGGGACAGCTGCAGCAGATACGCAGTATTTT. The encoded protein is CASSSGTAAADTQYF.

Concerning this clonotype itself: Just one base apart from a much larger clone, this may be a read error. The chain is built from TRBV20-1 and TRBJ1-1, with D hard to call. The germline CDR1 and CDR2 sequences are DFQATT and SNEGSKA (reference sequence). Between the trimmed V and J ends, which lost 6 bases and 4 bases, there was a span of 18 bases. The CDR3 spans 14 residues. CDR3 residues: CSALGGLRSTEAFF. CDR3 nucleotides: TGCAGTGCCCTCGGAGGACTCCGAAGCACTGAAGCTTTCTTT.